This T cell receptor (beta chain) is drawn from a study of cytomegalovirus exposure and HLA in healthy donors. The wider study: Earlier sequencing of 200 million or so T cells yielded fewer than 140 million unique TCR beta sequences. Notes on the study in general: In a later analysis, specific HLA alleles were associated with some 16,000 TCR beta sequences at a 0.05 false discovery rate. Analysis was carried out at a later point, and it linked a missense DCLRE1C variant to TCR beta V- and J-gene trimming.

The PCR had 60 Vbeta and 13 Jbeta primers. The repertoire was sequenced with immunoSEQ multiplex PCR; TCRdb's copy has only in-frame clones and lacks some. The sample shows 190,000 or so clones, 80% of them seen only once. Trimming took 4 bases from V and 7 from J, leaving 16 bases between them. Germline V gene lookup returns CDR1 SQVTM and CDR2 ANQGSEA. The CDR3 spans 13 residues. As regards this clone: What it binds is unknown.

The chain employs TRBV29-1 and TRBJ1-1; a possible D gene is TRBD1 (6 bases). The clonotype comes from a boy between 5 and 17 years old in good health and CMV-seronegative. Material for sequencing was PBMCs. The CDR3 sequence: CSVVSQGTLEAFF. The CDR3 region has the DNA TGCAGCGTTGTGAGTCAGGGGACACTTGAAGCTTTCTTT.